This TCR beta chain stems from a study of neurological immune-mediated disorders (dated by TCRdb to about 2019). About the full investigation: Peripheral blood TCR-beta repertoires from patients with HTLV-I-associated myelopathy (HAM/TSP), patients with multiple sclerosis, and healthy controls were compared in the study using UMI-based sequencing. Longitudinal samples, technical triplicates and paired sorted CD4+ and CD8+ T-cell subsets, alongside PBMC samples, were included among the approximately 99 TCR-beta libraries. Technical triplicate libraries were sequenced so that the variability in frequency of each individual clone could be precisely calculated. The cohort was made up of 60 to 75 subjects, consisting of roughly 15 HAM/TSP patients, approximately 35 multiple sclerosis patients and about 20 healthy controls.

Paper-wide results and their limitations: No identical CDR3 amino acid sequences were found to be shared among expanded clones across subjects, suggesting that TCR-beta repertoires were private in all groups. TCR clonal expansion was greatest in HAM/TSP patients and smallest in MS patients, who ranked below even healthy controls.

This clonotype was observed at least ten times. The antigen it binds to is not known. One base away there is no much larger clone; base qualities are not given. The time point label of this sample denotes: technical triplicate 3. Libraries from unsorted PBMCs were made from 2 million PBMCs kept in RNAlater at -80 degrees C until RNA extraction. Peripheral blood was subjected to Ficoll-Hypaque density gradient centrifugation to isolate PBMCs, which were then cryopreserved in liquid nitrogen. From a lookup of the germline V gene, CDR1 and CDR2 are SGHTA and FQGTGA. Counted from cysteine to phenylalanine, this CDR3 has 15 amino acids. The only DNA kept is the CDR3, 45 bases in frame from the first base. Relative to germline, V is missing 1 base and J is missing 5 bases, with 5 bases of the junction outside any gene match. cDNA was synthesized by template-switch 5'RACE using a primer carrying a 10-nucleotide random unique molecular identifier by which each TCR transcript was tagged. Each sequencing run produced over 190 million TCR-beta sequences covering 15-18 subjects. The RNeasy kit was used for extraction of total RNA. The KAPA Real-time Library Amplification kit was used to amplify TCR-beta VDJ regions with primers targeting the TCR constant region and the 5'RACE anchor. Sample indexes and Illumina adaptors were added in a first PCR, after which library yield was increased in a second PCR. The roughly 650 bp TCR product was size-selected on a 2% E-gel SizeSelection system after Ampure bead purification. Library quality was checked on a Bioanalyzer, concentration was measured with Qubit, and libraries were quantified with the Kapa Library Quantification kit before pooling. An Illumina HiSeq 2500 was used to sequence the libraries paired-end at 2 x 150 bp. To increase sequence diversity, about 25-30% phiX was spiked into each library pool. Per the authors' processing: The UMI-based MiGEC pipeline processed quality-filtered reads and removed over 75% of raw TCR sequences during error correction. VDJ genes were aligned to IMGT germline references, and each clonotype was defined by a unique CDR3 amino acid sequence together with V-J genes. Clonal expansion, Shannon diversity, and CDR3 relatedness (CalcPairwiseDistances, ClusterSamples) were evaluated with VDJtools, and phylogenetic trees were built with CLCbio workbench. Clones with at least 8 unique UMIs were defined as expanded, with this threshold being based on coefficient-of-variation modelling across technical triplicates. TCRdb reran the public reads through fastp at Q25 and MiXCR, keeping productive beta chains. One record per CDR3 amino acid sequence lists the most common genes and DNA. TCRdb's processing, not the authors' own work, is the source of the V and J calls. For this sample the table gives nearly 45,000 distinct CDR3 sequences, of which roughly 21% were detected only once. The ten most abundant clones make up about 4.5% of the sample.

The chain is made from TRBV7-3 and TRBJ2-5; 9 bases in between match TRBD2. The receptor comes from a man aged 55-75 years with HTLV-1-associated myelopathy (HAM/TSP). Sequencing was performed on PBMCs. In nucleotides, the sequence is TGTGCCAGCAGCTTAAGGCTAGCGGGAAGGGAGACCCAGTACTTC. Its protein is CASSLRLAGRETQYF.